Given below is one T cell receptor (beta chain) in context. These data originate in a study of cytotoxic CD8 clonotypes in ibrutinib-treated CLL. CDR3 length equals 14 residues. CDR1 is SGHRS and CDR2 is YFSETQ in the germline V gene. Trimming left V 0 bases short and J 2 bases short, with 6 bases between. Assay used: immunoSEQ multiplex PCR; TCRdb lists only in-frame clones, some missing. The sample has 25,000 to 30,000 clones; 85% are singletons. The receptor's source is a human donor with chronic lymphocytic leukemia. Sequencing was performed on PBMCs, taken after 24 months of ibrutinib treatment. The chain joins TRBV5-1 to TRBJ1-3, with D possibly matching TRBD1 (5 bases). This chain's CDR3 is CASSLGGPGNTIYF. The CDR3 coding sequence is TGCGCCAGCAGCTTGGGGGGCCCTGGAAACACCATATATTTT.